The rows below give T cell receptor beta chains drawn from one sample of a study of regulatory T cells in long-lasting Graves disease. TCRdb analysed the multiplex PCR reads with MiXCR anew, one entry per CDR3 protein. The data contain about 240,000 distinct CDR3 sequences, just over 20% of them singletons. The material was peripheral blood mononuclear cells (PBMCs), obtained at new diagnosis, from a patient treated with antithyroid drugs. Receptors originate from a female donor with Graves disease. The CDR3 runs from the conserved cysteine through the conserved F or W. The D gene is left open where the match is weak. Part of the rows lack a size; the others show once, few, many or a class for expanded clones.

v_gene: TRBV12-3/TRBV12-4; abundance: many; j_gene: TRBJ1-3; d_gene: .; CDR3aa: CASSLGRVRNTIYF; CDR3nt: TGTGCCAGCAGTTTGGGTCGAGTACGCAACACCATATATTTT
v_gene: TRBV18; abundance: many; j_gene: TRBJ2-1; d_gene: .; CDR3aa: CASSPRDVTPQFF; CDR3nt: TGTGCCAGCTCACCGAGGGACGTGACCCCCCAGTTCTTC
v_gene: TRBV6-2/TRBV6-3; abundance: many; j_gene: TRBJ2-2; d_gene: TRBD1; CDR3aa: CASSYGTGDPSNTGELFF; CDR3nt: TGTGCCAGCAGTTACGGGACAGGGGACCCCTCCAACACCGGGGAGCTGTTTTTT
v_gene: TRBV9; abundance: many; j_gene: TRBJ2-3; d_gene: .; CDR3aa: CASSTWAEHTQYF; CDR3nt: TGTGCCAGCAGCACATGGGCGGAGCATACGCAGTATTTT
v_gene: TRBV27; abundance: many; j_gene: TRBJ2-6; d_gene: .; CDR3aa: CASSFKGANVLTF; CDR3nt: TGTGCCAGCAGTTTTAAGGGGGCCAACGTCCTGACTTTC
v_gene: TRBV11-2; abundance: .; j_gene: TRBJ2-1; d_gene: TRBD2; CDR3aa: CASSLDRLAGGGSEQFF; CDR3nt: TGTGCCAGCAGCTTAGATCGACTAGCGGGAGGAGGGAGTGAGCAGTTCTTC
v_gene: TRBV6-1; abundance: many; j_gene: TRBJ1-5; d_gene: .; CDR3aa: CASRNWGFDQPQHF; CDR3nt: TGTGCCAGCAGAAATTGGGGTTTCGATCAGCCCCAGCATTTT
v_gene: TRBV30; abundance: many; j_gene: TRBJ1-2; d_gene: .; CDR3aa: CAGNLDLGDGYTF; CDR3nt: TGTGCCGGAAATCTCGATCTTGGGGATGGCTACACCTTC
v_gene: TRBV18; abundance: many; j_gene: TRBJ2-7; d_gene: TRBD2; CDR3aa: CASSTRTSGGDYEQYF; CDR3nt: TGTGCCAGCTCAACTCGGACTAGCGGGGGAGACTACGAGCAGTACTTC
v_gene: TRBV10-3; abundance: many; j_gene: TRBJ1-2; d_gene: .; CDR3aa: CATSGEPVRIYGYTF; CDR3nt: TGTGCCACAAGCGGGGAACCGGTCCGAATCTATGGCTACACCTTC
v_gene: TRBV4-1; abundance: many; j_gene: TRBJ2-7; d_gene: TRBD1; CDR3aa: CASSHLQGAANEQYF; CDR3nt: TGCGCCAGCAGCCACCTTCAGGGGGCTGCCAACGAGCAGTACTTC
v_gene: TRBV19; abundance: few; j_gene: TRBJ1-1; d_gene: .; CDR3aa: CASSIQASNTEAFF; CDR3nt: TGTGCCAGTAGTATACAGGCCTCGAACACTGAAGCTTTCTTT
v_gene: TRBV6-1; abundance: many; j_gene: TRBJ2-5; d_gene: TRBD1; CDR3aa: CASSPDRWETQYF; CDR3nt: TGTGCCAGCAGTCCGGACAGGTGGGAGACCCAGTACTTC
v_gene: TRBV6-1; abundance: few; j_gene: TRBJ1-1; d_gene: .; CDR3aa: CASSPGRGGTEAFF; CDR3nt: TGTGCCAGCAGCCCTGGCCGAGGGGGAACTGAAGCTTTCTTT
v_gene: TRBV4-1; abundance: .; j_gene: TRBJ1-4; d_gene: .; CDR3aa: CASSQDYGAPNEKLFF; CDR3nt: TGCGCCAGCAGCCAAGATTACGGGGCCCCTAATGAAAAACTGTTTTTT
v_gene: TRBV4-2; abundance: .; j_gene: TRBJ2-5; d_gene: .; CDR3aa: CASSQEWGGRETQYF; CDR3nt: TGTGCCAGCAGCCAAGAGTGGGGCGGACGCGAGACCCAGTACTTC
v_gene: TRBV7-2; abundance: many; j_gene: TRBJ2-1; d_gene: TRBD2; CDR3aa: CASSPRRGGARNEQFF; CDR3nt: TGTGCCAGCAGTCCTAGGCGCGGGGGGGCCCGTAATGAGCAGTTCTTC
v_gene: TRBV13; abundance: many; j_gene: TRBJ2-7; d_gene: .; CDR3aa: CASSPGEGTSAYEQYF; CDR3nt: TGTGCCAGCAGTCCGGGAGAGGGGACCAGCGCCTACGAGCAGTACTTC
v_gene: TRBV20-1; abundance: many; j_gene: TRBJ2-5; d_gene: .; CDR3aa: CSARPGRLLETQYF; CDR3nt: TGCAGTGCCCGGCCAGGGAGGTTACTAGAGACCCAGTACTTC
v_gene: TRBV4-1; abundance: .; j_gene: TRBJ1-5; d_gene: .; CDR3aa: CASRSIQGGDQPQHF; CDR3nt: TGCGCCAGCAGGAGTATACAGGGTGGAGATCAGCCCCAGCATTTT
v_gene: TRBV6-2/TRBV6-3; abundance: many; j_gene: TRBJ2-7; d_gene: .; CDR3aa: CASSYTQGFEQYF; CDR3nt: TGTGCCAGCAGTTACACTCAGGGTTTTGAGCAGTACTTC
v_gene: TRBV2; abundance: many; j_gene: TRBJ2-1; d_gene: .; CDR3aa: CASSDSGARVEQFF; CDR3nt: TGTGCCAGCAGTGATTCTGGAGCAAGGGTTGAGCAGTTCTTC
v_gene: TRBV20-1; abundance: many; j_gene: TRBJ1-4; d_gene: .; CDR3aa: CSALLTGKAGKLFF; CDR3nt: TGCAGTGCTCTCTTAACAGGGAAAGCAGGAAAACTGTTTTTT
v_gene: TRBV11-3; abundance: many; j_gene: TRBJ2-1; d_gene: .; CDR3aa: CASSPRGREGRNEQFF; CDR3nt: TGTGCCAGCAGCCCCAGGGGGCGGGAGGGAAGGAATGAGCAGTTCTTC
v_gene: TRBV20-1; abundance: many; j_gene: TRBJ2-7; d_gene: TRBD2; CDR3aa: CSARVLTSGSGEQYF; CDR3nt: TGCAGTGCTAGAGTCTTGACTAGCGGGAGTGGCGAGCAGTACTTC
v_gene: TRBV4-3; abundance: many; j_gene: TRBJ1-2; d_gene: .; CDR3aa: CASSQVRRLEDYGYTF; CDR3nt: TGCGCCAGCAGCCAAGTTCGACGGTTGGAGGACTATGGCTACACCTTC
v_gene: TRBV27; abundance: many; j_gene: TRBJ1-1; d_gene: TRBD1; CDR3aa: CASSRIAGQGHTEAFF; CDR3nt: TGTGCCAGCAGCCGAATAGCGGGACAGGGGCACACTGAAGCTTTCTTT
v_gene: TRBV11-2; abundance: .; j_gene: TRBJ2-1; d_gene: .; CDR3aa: CASSFGAGQYNEQFF; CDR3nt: TGTGCCAGCAGCTTTGGTGCTGGGCAATACAATGAGCAGTTCTTC
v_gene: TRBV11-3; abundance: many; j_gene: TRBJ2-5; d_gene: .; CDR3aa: CASSLGPAPSETQYF; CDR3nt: TGTGCCAGCAGCTTAGGGCCGGCCCCCTCAGAGACCCAGTACTTC
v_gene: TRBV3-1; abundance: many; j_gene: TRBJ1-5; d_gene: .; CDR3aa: CASSQGNGFQPQHF; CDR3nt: TGTGCCAGCAGCCAGGGAAACGGGTTTCAGCCCCAGCATTTT
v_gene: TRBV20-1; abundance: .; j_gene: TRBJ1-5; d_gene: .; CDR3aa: CSARDLVLANSNQPQHF; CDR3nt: TGCAGTGCTAGAGATTTAGTTTTAGCGAATAGCAATCAGCCCCAGCATTTT
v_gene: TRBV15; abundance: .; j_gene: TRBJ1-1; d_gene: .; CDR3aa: CATSKGDVQNTEAFF; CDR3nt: TGTGCCACCAGCAAGGGTGACGTTCAGAACACTGAAGCTTTCTTT
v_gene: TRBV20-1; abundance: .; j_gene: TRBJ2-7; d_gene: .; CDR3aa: CSASIPSGTYEQYF; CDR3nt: TGCAGTGCTAGTATCCCAAGCGGCACCTACGAGCAGTACTTC
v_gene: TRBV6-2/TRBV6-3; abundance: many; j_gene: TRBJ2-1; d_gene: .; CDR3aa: CASRGGLKTNEQFF; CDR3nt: TGTGCCAGCAGGGGGGGTCTGAAGACCAATGAGCAGTTCTTC
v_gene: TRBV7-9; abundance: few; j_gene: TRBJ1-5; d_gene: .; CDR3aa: CASSLIDGPQHF; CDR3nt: TGTGCCAGCAGCTTAATTGATGGGCCCCAGCATTTT
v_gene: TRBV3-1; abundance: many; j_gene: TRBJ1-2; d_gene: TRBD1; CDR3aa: CASSRRGQGSGYTF; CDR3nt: TGTGCCAGCAGCCGAAGAGGACAGGGTAGCGGCTACACCTTC
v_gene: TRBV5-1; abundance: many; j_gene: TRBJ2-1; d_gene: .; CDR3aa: CASSPTTTQGFDEQFF; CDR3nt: TGTGCCAGCAGCCCGACCACAACTCAAGGGTTCGATGAGCAGTTCTTC
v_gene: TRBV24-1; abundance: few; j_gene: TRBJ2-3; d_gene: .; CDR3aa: CATQETDTQYF; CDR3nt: TGTGCCACCCAGGAGACAGATACGCAGTATTTT
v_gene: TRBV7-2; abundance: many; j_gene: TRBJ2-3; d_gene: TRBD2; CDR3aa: CASSLVAGGTDTQYF; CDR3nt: TGTGCCAGCAGCTTAGTAGCGGGAGGGACAGATACGCAGTATTTT
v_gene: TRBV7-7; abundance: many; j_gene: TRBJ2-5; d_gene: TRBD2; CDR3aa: CASSSLAGAPQETQYF; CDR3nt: TGTGCCAGCAGCTCACTAGCGGGGGCGCCTCAAGAGACCCAGTACTTC
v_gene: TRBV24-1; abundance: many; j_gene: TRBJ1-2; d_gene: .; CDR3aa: CATSDAGTSLYGYTF; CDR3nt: TGTGCCACCAGTGATGCCGGGACTTCACTCTATGGCTACACCTTC
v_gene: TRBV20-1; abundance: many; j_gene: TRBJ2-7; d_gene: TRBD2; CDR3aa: CSASKTSGSYEQYF; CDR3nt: TGCAGTGCTTCAAAGACTAGCGGGAGCTACGAGCAGTACTTC
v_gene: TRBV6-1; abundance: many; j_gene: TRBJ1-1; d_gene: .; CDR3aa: CASSESWSGQKAFF; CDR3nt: TGTGCCAGCAGTGAGTCCTGGTCAGGACAAAAAGCTTTCTTT
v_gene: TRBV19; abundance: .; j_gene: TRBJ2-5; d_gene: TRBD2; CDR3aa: CASKALAGDETQYF; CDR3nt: TGTGCCAGTAAGGCGCTAGCGGGGGATGAGACCCAGTACTTC
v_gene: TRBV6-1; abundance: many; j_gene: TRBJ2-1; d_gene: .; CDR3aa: CASRSRTEEQFF; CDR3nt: TGTGCCAGCAGGTCTAGGACCGAAGAGCAGTTCTTC
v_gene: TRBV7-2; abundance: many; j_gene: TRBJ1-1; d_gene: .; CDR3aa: CASSSGYTEAFF; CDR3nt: TGCGCCAGCAGCTCAGGGTACACTGAAGCTTTCTTT
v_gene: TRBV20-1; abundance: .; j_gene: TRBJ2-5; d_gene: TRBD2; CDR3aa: CSARDLTSGGGETQYF; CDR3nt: TGCAGTGCTAGAGATTTGACTAGCGGGGGGGGAGAGACCCAGTACTTC